These 16 T cell receptor beta chains were sequenced from one sample in a study of T cell responses to AZD1222 COVID-19 vaccine. Produced via immunoSEQ multiplex PCR; TCRdb's table is partial and in-frame only. The sample lists about 92,000 clones; about 90% were seen once. Sequenced here: peripheral blood, sampled on day 0 of AZD1222 vaccination. The origin of the receptors is an adult in good health.

This chain uses TRBV19 with TRBJ2-3; D is unclear. The germline gives CDR1 LNHDA, CDR2 SQIVND (reference sequence). Trimming removed 2 bases from V and 6 bases from J, with 12 bases in between. CDR3 length equals 14 residues. The CDR3 protein is CASSIRPPVDTQYF. The CDR3, as DNA: TGTGCCAGTAGTATAAGGCCGCCGGTGGATACGCAGTATTTT.

The chain joins TRBV10-3 to TRBJ2-3; 11 nucleotides agree with TRBD2. The germline V gene has CDR1 ENHRY and CDR2 SYGVKD. V trimming: 9 bases; J trimming: 5 bases; junction bases outside the gene matches: 7. The CDR3 sequence is 14 residues long. The CDR3 sequence is CAITSGRGGDTQYF. DNA for the CDR3: TGTGCCATAACTAGCGGGAGAGGGGGAGATACGCAGTATTTT.

The chain carries TRBV6-4 and TRBJ1-2; tentative D call: TRBD1 (5 bases). Trimming removed 5 bases at V and 8 bases at J, with 12 bases between. This CDR3 is 12 amino acids long. Germline assignment: CDR1 MRHNA and CDR2 SNTAGT. Here the CDR3 reads CASSHGTGGYTF. DNA for the CDR3: TGTGCCAGCAGTCACGGGACTGGAGGCTACACCTTC.

V is TRBV24-1 and J is TRBJ2-7, with D possibly TRBD1 on 5 matching bases. CDR3 length: 13 amino acids. Germline V lookup: CDR1 KGHDR, CDR2 SFDVKD. V lost 5 bases and J 1 base, leaving 8 bases between the germline ends. The CDR3 here is CATSAAGSYEQYF. CDR3 DNA sequence: TGTGCCACCAGTGCCGCAGGGTCCTACGAGCAGTACTTC.

This clone has a single count. The V gene is TRBV7-9, the J gene TRBJ2-1, with D perhaps given as TRBD1 or TRBD2 (6 bases each). Germline V gives CDR1 SEHNR, CDR2 FQNEAQ (reference sequence). The V end lost 1 base, the J end lost 7 bases, and 14 bases lay between the germline ends. The CDR3 sequence is 15 residues long. The CDR3 is CASSLGGGKGNEQFF. As DNA, the CDR3 is TGTGCCAGCAGCTTAGGAGGGGGGAAGGGGAATGAGCAGTTCTTC.

The chain recombines TRBV7-8 with TRBJ2-7, with 7 bases matching TRBD2. Unmatched junction bases numbered 8, after V lost 4 bases and J lost 2 bases. This CDR3 is 15 amino acids long. Germline CDR1 reads SGHVS; CDR2 reads FQNEAQ. Here the CDR3 DNA reads TGTGCCAGCAGCTACAATGCGGGAGATCCCTACGAGCAGTACTTC. Encoded protein: CASSYNAGDPYEQYF.

The V and J genes are TRBV5-4 and TRBJ2-5; perhaps TRBD2 as D (5 bases). Germline values: CDR1 SGHNT, CDR2 YYREEE (reference sequence). The CDR3 is made up of 14 amino acids. V was cut by 4 bases and J by 4 bases, with 14 bases left in between. The CDR3 loop is CASSPTGIRETQYF. Written as DNA, the CDR3 is TGTGCCAGCAGCCCGACGGGGATACGAGAGACCCAGTACTTC.

The chain has TRBV4-3 and TRBJ2-4, with D possibly TRBD1 on 5 matching bases. This CDR3 comprises 16 residues. CDR1 is LGHNA, CDR2 YSLEER, per germline. V shed 0 bases and J shed 0 bases, with 9 bases lying between them. This chain's CDR3 is CASSQDRELAKNIQYF. CDR3 DNA: TGCGCCAGCAGCCAAGACAGGGAACTAGCCAAAAACATTCAGTACTTC.

On this clone: The same CDR3 arises from other DNA sequences in this sample as well. The chain links TRBV19 to TRBJ1-5; weak D call: TRBD1 (6 bases). V shed 7 bases and J shed 0 bases, with 7 bases lying between them. Germline assignment: CDR1 LNHDA and CDR2 SQIVND (reference sequence). The CDR3 is 13 amino acids. The chain's CDR3 is CASIGGSNQPQHF. Here the CDR3 DNA reads TGTGCCAGTATAGGGGGTAGCAATCAGCCCCAGCATTTT.

The chain is built from TRBV7-2 and TRBJ2-3; D uncertain. There are 14 residues in the CDR3. V was clipped by 3 bases and J by 2 bases, with 9 bases between them. Germline V CDR1 and CDR2: SGHTA, FQGNSA. CDR3 coding DNA: TGTGCCAGCAGCTTCCCCCACAACACAGATACGCAGTATTTT. It codes for CASSFPHNTDTQYF.

The rearrangement uses TRBV19 and TRBJ2-7, with 8 bases aligning to TRBD1. Losses at the gene ends were 4 bases for V and 2 bases for J; bases not matched to a gene: 10. The CDR3 length is 16 residues. CDR1 is LNHDA and CDR2 is SQIVND in the germline V gene (reference sequence). CDR3 sequence: CASSTPEAGGPYEQYF. The DNA for the CDR3 is TGTGCCAGTAGTACGCCGGAGGCAGGGGGCCCCTACGAGCAGTACTTC.

The chain recombines TRBV7-9 with TRBJ2-5; D ambiguous. The length of the CDR3 is 13 residues. Germline CDR1 SEHNR, CDR2 FQNEAQ (reference sequence). V dropped 5 bases and J dropped 5 bases, with 12 bases sitting between them. For the CDR3, the DNA is TGTGCCAGCAGCGCAAGCCATGGGGAGACCCAGTACTTC. Translation gives CASSASHGETQYF.

The chain couples TRBV5-6 to TRBJ1-6; D ambiguous. This CDR3 is 16 amino acids long. V lost 1 base and J lost 3, with 11 bases in between. Germline CDR1 is SGHDT and CDR2 is YYEEEE. The CDR3 nucleotides are TGTGCCAGCAGCTTGAAGATGGGTTTCTATAATTCACCCCTCCACTTT. It specifies CASSLKMGFYNSPLHF.

V usage is TRBV7-2 and J usage is TRBJ2-2; maybe TRBD1 (6 bases). The germline V gene encodes CDR1 SGHTA and CDR2 FQGNSA. The CDR3 spans 15 residues. With 1 base removed from V and 4 bases from J, the gap between germline ends came to 10 bases. CDR3 sequence: CASSLERGITGELFF. DNA of the CDR3: TGTGCCAGCAGCTTAGAGAGGGGGATCACCGGGGAGCTGTTTTTT.

This clone was detected once. This chain uses TRBV7-2 with TRBJ2-1, with 7 nucleotides matching TRBD2. The CDR3 has 17 residues. Looked up from germline, CDR1 is SGHTA and CDR2 is FQGNSA. V lost 1 base, J lost 6 bases, and 12 bases stayed unmatched. Here the CDR3 reads CASSLDVRRGTSNEQFF. The CDR3 DNA sequence: TGTGCCAGCAGCTTAGATGTGCGGCGGGGGACCTCCAATGAGCAGTTCTTC.

The rearrangement joins TRBV11-1 to TRBJ2-5; D remains unclear. Per germline, CDR1 SGHAT and CDR2 FQDESV (reference sequence). V shed 1 base and J shed 5 bases, with 11 bases lying between them. The CDR3 is 14 amino acids. The CDR3 is CASSLEHKGETQYF. The CDR3 region has the DNA TGTGCCAGCAGCTTAGAACACAAAGGGGAGACCCAGTACTTC. The entire variable domain, with the rest obtained from reference TRBV11-1 and TRBJ2-5, is as follows: EAEVAQSPRYKITEKSQAVAFWCDPISGHATLYWYRQILGQGPELLVQFQDESVVDDSQLPKDRFSAERLKGVDSTLKIQPAELGDSAMYLCASSLEHKGETQYFGPGTRLLVL.